These 31 T cell receptor beta chains were sequenced from one sample in a study of cytomegalovirus exposure and HLA in healthy donors. Assay: immunoSEQ multiplex PCR; the TCRdb copy retains only in-frame clones and omits some. Of approximately 120,000 clones in the sample, 80% to 90% are singletons; the top ten hold 1.5% to 2%. Sequences were obtained from PBMCs. The receptors shown here come from a woman aged 18-29 years in good health and CMV-seronegative.

V is TRBV6-5 and J is TRBJ2-7, with D possibly matching TRBD1 (6 bases). CDR1 and CDR2 (germline): MNHEY, SVGAGI. CDR3 length: 14 residues. Trimming removed 5 bases at V and 0 bases at J, with 11 bases between. This CDR3 reads CASSLTGISYEQYF. The CDR3 DNA reads as TGTGCCAGCAGTCTAACAGGGATCTCCTACGAGCAGTACTTC.

CDR3 sequence: CASSSGTGRGNTEAFF. For the CDR3, the DNA is TGCGCCAGCAGCTCGGGGACAGGGAGGGGGAACACTGAAGCTTTCTTT. V is TRBV5-1 and J is TRBJ1-1; 9 bases agree with TRBD1. This CDR3 has 16 amino acids. CDR1 is SGHRS, CDR2 YFSETQ, per germline. With V trimmed by 3 bases and J by 1 base, 7 bases remained unmatched.

The V and J genes are TRBV7-2 and TRBJ1-3; D unclear. Germline CDR1 reads SGHTA; CDR2 reads FQGNSA. The CDR3 totals 15 residues. Trimming took off 1 base at V and 2 bases at J, with 9 bases between the two ends. In DNA, the CDR3 is TGTGCCAGCAGCTTAGAACCAGGCGCTGGAAACACCATATATTTT. Translation: CASSLEPGAGNTIYF.

The chain couples TRBV5-1 to TRBJ2-7; a weak D match, TRBD2 (5 bases). V was pared by 2 bases and J by 3 bases, with 15 bases between. The CDR3 runs to 15 residues. CDR1 is SGHRS and CDR2 is YFSETQ in the germline V gene. The CDR3 loop reads CASSFDTGVGYEQYF. CDR3 nucleotides: TGCGCCAGCAGCTTTGATACCGGGGTCGGCTACGAGCAGTACTTC. The whole variable domain, filled in from reference TRBV5-1 and TRBJ2-7, reads KAGVTQTPRYLIKTRGQQVTLSCSPISGHRSVSWYQQTPGQGLQFLFEYFSETQRNKGNFPGRFSGRQFSNSRSEMNVSTLELGDSALYLCASSFDTGVGYEQYFGPGTRLTVT.

This clone has just one count. The V call is TRBV5-1, the J call TRBJ1-2; tentative D call: TRBD1 (5 bases). The CDR3 sequence is 14 residues long. Germline loops: CDR1 SGHRS, CDR2 YFSETQ. V was cut by 4 bases and J by 0 bases, with 10 bases left in between. The CDR3 reads CASSTDSTNYGYTF. The CDR3, as DNA: TGCGCCAGCAGCACAGACAGTACTAACTATGGCTACACCTTC. Supplemented by reference TRBV5-1 and TRBJ1-2, the full variable domain reads KAGVTQTPRYLIKTRGQQVTLSCSPISGHRSVSWYQQTPGQGLQFLFEYFSETQRNKGNFPGRFSGRQFSNSRSEMNVSTLELGDSALYLCASSTDSTNYGYTFGSGTRLTVV.

The chain is built from TRBV28 and TRBJ1-5; D is possibly TRBD1 (5 bases). This CDR3 contains 14 residues. Germline V CDR1 and CDR2: MDHEN, SYDVKM. V lost 8 bases to trimming and J lost 2 bases, with 13 bases between them. The CDR3 region is CASGRGFGNQPQHF. The CDR3 DNA follows: TGTGCCAGCGGGCGGGGGTTCGGCAATCAGCCCCAGCATTTT.

This clone was seen a single time. The chain employs TRBV18 and TRBJ2-3; D is perhaps TRBD2 (5 bases). V gave up 2 bases and J gave up 6 bases, with 12 bases separating them. CDR1 is KGHSH, CDR2 LQKENI, per germline. The CDR3 sequence is 14 residues long. CDR3 residues: CASSPGLRRDTQYF. CDR3 nucleotide sequence: TGTGCCAGCTCACCAGGGTTAAGGAGGGATACGCAGTATTTT.

This chain joins TRBV7-2 and TRBJ2-1; 10 bases fit TRBD2. J lost 4 bases, V lost 5 bases, and 8 bases had no gene match. The germline CDR1 and CDR2 sequences are SGHTA and FQGNSA. The CDR3 length is 16 residues. The CDR3 DNA reads TGTGCCAGCAGCCGACTAGCGGGTCGGGCATACAATGAGCAGTTCTTC. Translation: CASSRLAGRAYNEQFF.

This clone was observed a single time. The rearrangement joins TRBV15 to TRBJ2-3, with a weak D call TRBD2 (7 bases). This CDR3 is 14 amino acids long. Germline CDR1 reads LNHNV; CDR2 reads YYDKDF (reference sequence). Trimming pared 1 base from V and 4 bases from J, leaving 9 bases between. The CDR3 nucleotides are TGTGCCACCAGCAGAGTAGGGGGGGCAGATACGCAGTATTTT. This sequence encodes CATSRVGGADTQYF. Using reference TRBV15 and TRBJ2-3 for the parts outside the CDR3, the full variable domain is DAMVIQNPRYQVTQFGKPVTLSCSQTLNHNVMYWYQQKSSQAPKLLFHYYDKDFNNEADTPDNFQSRRPNTSFCFLDIRSPGLGDTAMYLCATSRVGGADTQYFGPGTRLTVL.

The chain recombines TRBV19 with TRBJ1-2; the match to TRBD1 covers 9 bases. After removal of 4 bases from V and 7 bases from J, the junction contained 10 bases not matched to a gene. This CDR3 has 15 amino acids. Germline V gene lookup returns CDR1 LNHDA and CDR2 SQIVND (reference sequence). The CDR3 region is CASSTIHTGGFGYTF. CDR3 coding DNA: TGTGCCAGTAGTACAATCCATACAGGGGGCTTTGGCTACACCTTC.

This rearrangement joins TRBV5-1 to TRBJ2-7, with a tentative D call TRBD2 (5 bases). The CDR3 is 13 residues long. Germline V gene sequence: CDR1 SGHRS, CDR2 YFSETQ. The germline V and J ends were trimmed by 5 bases and 5 bases, with 14 bases remaining between them. The CDR3 coding sequence is TGCGCCAGCAGTAGGCGGGTTCACGACGAGCAGTACTTC. It codes for CASSRRVHDEQYF.

The chain carries TRBV27 and TRBJ2-3; possible D gene TRBD1, 5 bases. Between the trimmed V and J ends, which lost 1 base and 2 bases, there was a span of 10 bases. CDR1 is MNHEY, CDR2 SMNVEV, per germline (reference sequence). The CDR3 totals 15 residues. The CDR3 bases are TGTGCCAGCAGTTTATGGCAGGGTCTCACAGATACGCAGTATTTT. Its protein is CASSLWQGLTDTQYF.

The chain uses TRBV6-4 and TRBJ2-6; possibly TRBD2 for D (6 bases). Trimming took 8 bases from V and 0 from J, leaving 14 bases between them. The CDR3 sequence is 16 residues long. Germline loops: CDR1 MRHNA, CDR2 SNTAGT. Here the CDR3 reads CASARDFGSGANVLTF. The CDR3 coding sequence is TGTGCCAGCGCAAGGGACTTTGGCTCTGGGGCCAACGTCCTGACTTTC.

This clone was picked up one time. This rearrangement joins TRBV29-1 to TRBJ1-1; tentative D call: TRBD1 (5 bases). The CDR3 runs 16 residues. Germline values: CDR1 SQVTM, CDR2 ANQGSEA. V lost 4 bases, J lost 0 bases, and 18 bases lay in between. For the CDR3, the DNA is TGCAGCGTTGGAGAAGGCGGGGGGGTACTGAACACTGAAGCTTTCTTT. Protein sequence: CSVGEGGGVLNTEAFF.

The rearrangement links TRBV27 to TRBJ1-1, with 7 nucleotides matching TRBD1. The CDR3 is 15 amino acids. V trimming: 0 bases; J trimming: 4 bases; junction bases outside the gene matches: 5. Germline loops: CDR1 MNHEY, CDR2 SMNVEV (reference sequence). CDR3 region: CASSLSNRGGTEAFF. The DNA of the CDR3 is TGTGCCAGCAGTTTATCCAACAGGGGCGGCACTGAAGCTTTCTTT.

The chain uses TRBV7-9 and TRBJ2-1; possibly TRBD1 for D (5 bases). The V gene's germline CDR1 is SEHNR and CDR2 FQNEAQ (reference sequence). The CDR3 has 14 residues. Trimming took 2 bases from V and 6 from J, leaving 11 bases between them. This CDR3 is CASSLSRAGNEQFF. The CDR3 DNA follows: TGTGCCAGCAGCTTAAGCAGGGCCGGCAATGAGCAGTTCTTC.

This chain connects TRBV7-2 to TRBJ2-6; the D gene is possibly TRBD2 (6 bases). Germline CDR1 and CDR2: SGHTA and FQGNSA. The CDR3 contains 16 residues. Trimming removed 0 bases at V and 0 bases at J, with 6 bases between. CDR3 residues: CASSLAGGSGANVLTF. The CDR3, as DNA: TGTGCCAGCAGCTTAGCGGGGGGCTCTGGGGCCAACGTCCTGACTTTC.

The sample holds one count of this clone. The chain has TRBV9 and TRBJ2-2; the D is unclear. The CDR3 has 13 residues. The V end lost 4 bases, the J end lost 5 bases, and 9 bases lay between the germline ends. Germline V gives CDR1 SGDLS, CDR2 YYNGEE. The CDR3 DNA is TGTGCCAGCAGCCCGAGTCTTACCGGGGAGCTGTTTTTT. It translates to CASSPSLTGELFF. The entire variable domain, with the rest obtained from reference TRBV9 and TRBJ2-2, is as follows: DSGVTQTPKHLITATGQRVTLRCSPRSGDLSVYWYQQSLDQGLQFLIQYYNGEERAKGNILERFSAQQFPDLHSELNLSSLELGDSALYFCASSPSLTGELFFGEGSRLTVL.

The rearrangement joins TRBV2 to TRBJ1-2; D call uncertain. V lost 0 bases and J lost 8, with 10 bases in between. CDR1 SNHLY and CDR2 FYNNEI come from the germline V gene. The CDR3 length is 13 residues. The DNA for the CDR3 is TGTGCCAGCAGTGAAGCGGAGGGCACCGGCTACACCTTC. This translates into CASSEAEGTGYTF.

This clone showed up just a few times. J is TRBJ1-2 and V is TRBV2, with D possibly being TRBD1 (5 bases). Trimming cost V 6 bases and J 3 bases, with 14 bases left between them. The CDR3 has 14 residues. Germline V gene sequence: CDR1 SNHLY, CDR2 FYNNEI. CDR3 DNA sequence: TGTGCCAGCAGCTTTTGGACATACGACTATGGCTACACCTTC. This gives the protein CASSFWTYDYGYTF.

This clone showed up just once. V is TRBV19 and J is TRBJ2-3; 7 nucleotides agree with TRBD2. The V and J ends lost 7 bases and 9 bases, in that order; junction bases with no gene match: 13. Looked up from germline, CDR1 is LNHDA and CDR2 is SQIVND (reference sequence). This CDR3 has 14 amino acids. The CDR3 here is CASTEREHRYTQYF. CDR3 nucleotides: TGTGCCAGTACCGAGCGGGAACACAGATACACGCAGTATTTT.

The CDR3 DNA is TGCGCCAGCAGTGAGTCGAGACAGGGATCCCTCGGCAAGGAGCTGTTTTTT. It encodes CASSESRQGSLGKELFF. The chain joins TRBV10-1 to TRBJ2-2, with 7 bases lining up with TRBD1. The CDR3 runs 17 residues. Looked up from germline, CDR1 is WNHNN and CDR2 is SYGVQD (reference sequence). V dropped 0 bases and J dropped 10; count of bases not matched to a gene: 14.

This chain uses TRBV5-1 with TRBJ2-1; D is perhaps TRBD1 (5 bases). Germline V gives CDR1 SGHRS, CDR2 YFSETQ. This CDR3 comprises 16 residues. V shed 1 base and J shed 0 bases, with 11 bases lying between them. CDR3 sequence (DNA): TGCGCCAGCAGCTTGACCACAGGTAGCTCCTACAATGAGCAGTTCTTC. Translation: CASSLTTGSSYNEQFF.

The gene calls are TRBV6-1 and TRBJ2-1, with TRBD2 matching over 13 bases. V was clipped by 10 bases and J by 8 bases; unmatched bases: 11. This CDR3 contains 15 residues. In germline, CDR1 is MNHNS, CDR2 SASEGT. DNA of the CDR3: TGTGCCACCTACTTGGGGACTAGCGGGACGGATGAGCAGTTCTTC. Protein: CATYLGTSGTDEQFF.

The gene calls are TRBV5-5 and TRBJ2-5; 10 nucleotides align to TRBD2. Looked up from germline, CDR1 is SGHKS and CDR2 is YYEKEE (reference sequence). This CDR3 region has 14 residues. V gave up 4 bases and J gave up 5 bases; unmatched junction bases: 5. This chain's CDR3 is CASSTGLALETQYF. The CDR3 DNA follows: TGTGCCAGCAGCACGGGACTAGCGCTGGAGACCCAGTACTTC.

V usage is TRBV11-2 and J usage is TRBJ1-3, with D tentatively TRBD1 (5 bases). The CDR3 covers 18 residues. CDR1 SGHAT and CDR2 FQNNGV come from the germline V gene. The V end was cut by 1 base, the J end by 4 bases, with 20 bases between. CDR3 amino acids: CASSLARLPGVYGNTIYF. In DNA form, the CDR3 reads TGTGCCAGCAGCTTAGCTCGTCTCCCGGGGGTTTACGGAAACACCATATATTTT.

Written as DNA, the CDR3 is TGTGCCAGCAGTCCTCCCACCGACAGGGATGGCTACACCTTC. Translation: CASSPPTDRDGYTF. The rearrangement links TRBV28 to TRBJ1-2; 7 nucleotides match TRBD1. The J segment lost 6 bases and the V segment lost 5 bases, leaving 9 bases of the junction unmatched. The CDR3 is 14 residues long. CDR1 and CDR2 (germline): MDHEN, SYDVKM.

The chain joins TRBV28 to TRBJ1-1; no clear D gene. The germline V gene encodes CDR1 MDHEN and CDR2 SYDVKM. V dropped 6 bases and J dropped 2 bases, with 10 bases sitting between them. This CDR3 is built from 13 residues. For the CDR3, the DNA is TGTGCCAGCAGGTTTGAGGGTAACACTGAAGCTTTCTTT. It encodes CASRFEGNTEAFF. Based on the CDR3 plus reference TRBV28 and TRBJ1-1, the full variable domain is DVKVTQSSRYLVKRTGEKVFLECVQDMDHENMFWYRQDPGLGLRLIYFSYDVKMKEKGDIPEGYSVSREKKERFSLILESASTNQTSMYLCASRFEGNTEAFFGQGTRLTVV.

This chain joins TRBV6-5 and TRBJ1-1; D possibly corresponds to TRBD1 (6 bases). V dropped 0 bases and J dropped 0 bases, with 8 bases sitting between them. CDR3 size: 15 residues. The germline V gene has CDR1 MNHEY and CDR2 SVGAGI. CDR3 nucleotides: TGTGCCAGCAGTTACTCCGGGGGGCTGAACACTGAAGCTTTCTTT. It codes for CASSYSGGLNTEAFF.

The V gene is TRBV11-2, the J gene TRBJ2-2, with TRBD2 identical over 7 bases. The CDR3 sequence is 14 residues long. Losses at the gene ends were 5 bases for V and 5 bases for J; bases not matched to a gene: 5. Germline CDR1 is SGHAT and CDR2 is FQNNGV. CDR3 nucleotides: TGTGCCAGCAGCCGACAGCGGGGAACCGGGGAGCTGTTTTTT. It is translated as CASSRQRGTGELFF.

This chain uses TRBV27 with TRBJ1-2; D ambiguous. Germline V gene data show CDR1 as MNHEY and CDR2 as SMNVEV (reference sequence). This CDR3 has 15 residues. The V and J ends lost 2 bases and 8 bases respectively, with 18 bases between them. The CDR3 protein is CASSLNRHTHTGYTF. CDR3 bases: TGTGCCAGCAGTTTAAATCGTCACACCCATACGGGCTACACCTTC.